The 26 T cell receptor beta chains reported below all come from one sample, sequenced in a study of OX40 agonist ivuxolimab in advanced cancers. Repertoires were generated with immunoSEQ multiplex PCR, while TCRdb's copy carries only in-frame clones and drops some. The sample shows 55,000 to 75,000 clones, roughly four fifths of them seen only once. Material: CD4+ or CD8+ T cells sorted from blood, obtained in a trial of the OX40 agonist ivuxolimab. These receptors came from an adult with an advanced solid tumor such as melanoma, head and neck, liver or kidney cancer.

The genes are TRBV18 and TRBJ2-1; 11 bases are a match to TRBD2. The CDR3 consists of 15 residues. Germline V gives CDR1 KGHSH, CDR2 LQKENI. V trimming: 1 base; J trimming: 5 bases; junction bases outside the gene matches: 1. The CDR3 reads CASSPLAGGNNEQFF. The DNA for the CDR3 is TGTGCCAGCTCACCACTAGCGGGAGGGAACAATGAGCAGTTCTTC.

This sequence joins TRBV5-1 and TRBJ1-1; TRBD1 agrees at 8 bases. The CDR3 extends over 13 amino acids. The germline V gene encodes CDR1 SGHRS and CDR2 YFSETQ. With 0 bases clipped from V and 11 bases from J, the junction kept 6 bases outside the gene matches. The CDR3, as DNA: TGCGCCAGCAGCTTGGTCCCAGGGGGCTATGCTTTCTTT. Translation: CASSLVPGGYAFF.

The table lists this clone with a count of one. The V call is TRBV2, the J call TRBJ2-7; 8 nucleotides align to TRBD1. Germline CDR1 reads SNHLY; CDR2 reads FYNNEI. V lost 4 bases to trimming and J lost 2 bases; unmatched junction nucleotides: 4. CDR3 size: 14 residues. Here the CDR3 reads CASSGGQAPYEQYV. The CDR3 DNA reads TGTGCCAGCAGTGGGGGACAGGCCCCCTACGAGCAGTACGTC.

This chain joins TRBV5-6 and TRBJ1-3; possible D gene TRBD1, 6 bases. This CDR3 is 18 amino acids long. V lost 4 bases and J lost 3, with 23 bases in between. The germline V gene encodes CDR1 SGHDT and CDR2 YYEEEE. CDR3 DNA sequence: TGTGCCAGCAGCCCCGGGGGGGCCACCCTCTTCGGTGGAAACACCATATATTTT. Its protein product is CASSPGGATLFGGNTIYF. Together with reference TRBV5-6 and TRBJ1-3, the CDR3 gives the full variable domain: DAGVTQSPTHLIKTRGQQVTLRCSPKSGHDTVSWYQQALGQGPQFIFQYYEEEERQRGNFPDRFSGHQFPNYSSELNVNALLLGDSALYLCASSPGGATLFGGNTIYFGEGSWLTVV.

The chain couples TRBV4-2 to TRBJ2-7; D unresolved. This CDR3 region has 15 residues. V was cut by 0 bases and J by 3 bases, with 12 bases left in between. Germline assignment: CDR1 LGHNA and CDR2 YNFKEQ. For the CDR3, the DNA is TGTGCCAGCAGCCAAGATATCAACAGCCACTACGAGCAGTACTTC. Amino acids: CASSQDINSHYEQYF.

This sequence joins TRBV27 and TRBJ2-1; TRBD2 agrees at 9 bases. This CDR3 spans 16 amino acids. Germline CDR1 is MNHEY and CDR2 is SMNVEV (reference sequence). Trimming took 5 bases from V and 4 from J; bases not matched to a gene: 9. This CDR3 is CASSPYSGGHYNEQFF. The CDR3 bases are TGTGCCAGCAGTCCATATAGCGGGGGCCATTACAATGAGCAGTTCTTC.

The J gene is TRBJ1-1, the V gene TRBV28; 11 bases agree with TRBD1. This CDR3 has 18 residues. Germline V gene lookup returns CDR1 MDHEN and CDR2 SYDVKM. After removal of 1 base from V and 0 bases from J, the junction contained 7 bases not matched to a gene. This CDR3 reads CASSLSPGQGALNTEAFF. The CDR3 nucleotides are TGTGCCAGCAGTTTATCCCCCGGACAGGGGGCACTGAACACTGAAGCTTTCTTT.

The chain is built from TRBV2 and TRBJ1-1; a possible D gene is TRBD1 (5 bases). The CDR3 consists of 13 residues. The germline V gene encodes CDR1 SNHLY and CDR2 FYNNEI. V was shortened by 7 bases and J by 1 base, with 10 bases between the two germline ends. CDR3 residues: CASMEGANTEAFF. The CDR3 DNA reads as TGTGCCAGCATGGAAGGGGCGAACACTGAAGCTTTCTTT.

The rearrangement uses TRBV28 and TRBJ1-1, with D perhaps matching TRBD1 (6 bases). Germline V gene data show CDR1 as MDHEN and CDR2 as SYDVKM. V lost 5 bases and J lost 11, with 12 bases in between. This CDR3 is built from 11 residues. The CDR3 loop reads CASSTGHYAFF. The CDR3 nucleotides read TGTGCCAGCAGTACGGGACATTACGCTTTCTTT.

The chain couples TRBV6-9 to TRBJ2-1; 9 nucleotides agree with TRBD1. Germline CDR1 reads MNHGY; CDR2 reads SVAAGI. Unmatched junction bases numbered 6, after V lost 9 bases and J lost 0 bases. The CDR3 runs to 15 residues. The CDR3 bases are TGTGCCAGGGTACAGGGGGCAGGCTCCTACAATGAGCAGTTCTTC. Its translation is CARVQGAGSYNEQFF.

V is TRBV2 and J is TRBJ2-1; TRBD2 is a possible D gene (6 bases). From germline, CDR1 is SNHLY and CDR2 FYNNEI. This CDR3 comprises 13 residues. V gave up 4 bases and J gave up 9 bases, with 13 bases separating them. The CDR3 sequence is CASSVDLGGEQFF. CDR3 nucleotides: TGTGCCAGCAGTGTTGATTTGGGGGGTGAGCAGTTCTTC.

The V and J genes are TRBV2 and TRBJ2-3; D may match TRBD1 or TRBD2 (5 bases each). V was pared by 8 bases and J by 2 bases, with 14 bases between. Germline CDR1 SNHLY, CDR2 FYNNEI. The CDR3 is made up of 14 amino acids. The CDR3 region is CASRTRGATDTQYF. In nucleotides, the CDR3 is TGTGCCAGCCGAACTAGAGGGGCCACAGATACGCAGTATTTT.

The CDR3 region is CASSLVRSVGELFF. CDR3 coding DNA: TGTGCCAGCAGCTTAGTCCGGTCGGTCGGGGAGCTGTTTTTT. The chain employs TRBV11-2 and TRBJ2-2; D remains unclear. The CDR3 contains 14 residues. V dropped 1 base and J dropped 7 bases, with 10 bases sitting between them. CDR1 and CDR2 from the germline V gene are SGHAT and FQNNGV.

V usage is TRBV7-2 and J usage is TRBJ2-5, with D perhaps TRBD1 (6 bases). From germline, CDR1 is SGHTA and CDR2 FQGNSA. Between the trimmed V and J ends, which lost 7 bases and 0 bases, there was a span of 18 bases. This CDR3 has 16 residues. The CDR3 coding sequence is TGTGCCAGCACCCTCGGACAGTCGTCCTACCAAGAGACCCAGTACTTC. Its translation is CASTLGQSSYQETQYF.

The chain is built from TRBV7-6 and TRBJ1-1; a weak D match, TRBD1 (6 bases). Trimming took off 5 bases at V and 0 bases at J, with 10 bases between the two ends. The CDR3 length is 14 residues. Germline V gene lookup returns CDR1 SGHVS and CDR2 FNYEAQ. The CDR3 nucleotides are TGTGCCAGCAGCGCTGGACAGCTGAACACTGAAGCTTTCTTT. Amino acids: CASSAGQLNTEAFF.

The chain recombines TRBV6-5 with TRBJ1-6; TRBD1 might be the D (5 bases). CDR3 length equals 15 residues. Germline V gene data show CDR1 as MNHEY and CDR2 as SVGAGI. V dropped 5 bases and J dropped 7 bases, with 15 bases sitting between them. CDR3 in DNA: TGTGCCAGCAGTCCGACGTGGCAGGGAAATTCACCCCTCCACTTT. It encodes CASSPTWQGNSPLHF.

This clone was found a few times. The chain links TRBV5-1 to TRBJ1-3; 7 nucleotides match TRBD1. In germline, CDR1 is SGHRS, CDR2 YFSETQ. CDR3 length: 15 amino acids. V was pared by 2 bases and J by 4 bases, with 6 bases of the junction left unmatched. This CDR3 is CASSLGGGVGNTIYF. The CDR3 region has the DNA TGCGCCAGCAGCTTAGGAGGGGGCGTGGGAAACACCATATATTTT.

V usage is TRBV7-2 and J usage is TRBJ2-3; D is perhaps TRBD2 (6 bases). Germline V gene data show CDR1 as SGHTA and CDR2 as FQGNSA. V lost 5 bases to trimming and J lost 5 bases, with 17 bases between them. There are 15 residues in the CDR3. The CDR3 nucleotides are TGTGCCAGCAGCCCGAAACCAGCGGGCGGAGATACGCAGTATTTT. Its translation: CASSPKPAGGDTQYF.

Comment on this clone: In the same sample, other DNA sequences code for this CDR3. This chain links TRBV20-1 with TRBJ2-3; possible D gene TRBD2, 5 bases. V dropped 5 bases and J dropped 3 bases, with 6 bases sitting between them. CDR3 size: 11 residues. Germline V gene lookup returns CDR1 DFQATT and CDR2 SNEGSKA (reference sequence). CDR3 in amino acids: CSARGTDTQYF. Written as DNA, the CDR3 is TGCAGTGCTCGCGGGACAGATACGCAGTATTTT.

A single count supports this clone. CDR3 residues: CASSLDSANSIEQFF. CDR3 coding DNA: TGTGCCAGCAGCTTAGACAGTGCTAATTCCATAGAGCAGTTCTTC. The genes are TRBV7-3 and TRBJ2-1; possibly TRBD1 for D (5 bases). In germline, CDR1 is SGHTA, CDR2 FQGTGA. The CDR3 extends over 15 amino acids. Trimming stripped 2 bases from V and 10 bases from J, with 18 bases between.

The V gene is TRBV28, the J gene TRBJ2-7, with 8 bases identical to TRBD1. The CDR3 spans 14 residues. Trimming removed 6 bases from V and 0 bases from J; junction bases left unmatched: 4. From germline, CDR1 is MDHEN and CDR2 SYDVKM. CDR3 residues: CASSTGGTSYEQYF. The DNA of the CDR3 is TGTGCCAGCAGCACAGGGGGGACCTCCTACGAGCAGTACTTC.

The chain joins TRBV5-5 to TRBJ2-7; 13 nucleotides match TRBD2. There are 18 residues in the CDR3. Trimming cost V 1 base and J 2 bases; bases outside gene matches: 9. Germline CDR1 and CDR2: SGHKS and YYEKEE (reference sequence). CDR3 sequence (DNA): TGTGCCAGCAGCTTGCTCCCGGGACTAGCGGGGCCCCCCTACGAGCAGTACTTC. It codes for CASSLLPGLAGPPYEQYF.

This sequence joins TRBV6-1 and TRBJ2-1; 11 bases are a match to TRBD2. CDR1 is MNHNS, CDR2 SASEGT, per germline. Trimming took 8 bases from V and 7 from J; bases not matched to a gene: 7. The length of the CDR3 is 14 residues. CDR3 nucleotides: TGTGCCAGCTTTGATAGCGGGGGGGGAAATGAGCAGTTCTTC. Translation: CASFDSGGGNEQFF.

The chain employs TRBV30 and TRBJ2-7, with TRBD1 as a possible D gene (5 bases). The CDR3 has 15 residues. CDR1 and CDR2 (germline): GTSNPN, SVGIG (reference sequence). Trimming shortened V by 2 bases and J by 5 bases, and 19 bases separated the two germline ends. As DNA, the CDR3 is TGTGCCTGGAGTCCACGTTCAGGGTTTCTGGACGAGCAGTACTTC. This gives the protein CAWSPRSGFLDEQYF.

The gene calls are TRBV7-9 and TRBJ1-6; tentatively, D is TRBD1 (5 bases). V was clipped by 0 bases and J by 8 bases, with 5 bases between them. The CDR3 covers 13 residues. Germline V CDR1 and CDR2: SEHNR, FQNEAQ (reference sequence). CDR3 coding DNA: TGTGCCAGCAGCTTAGCGGGGGATTCACCCCTCCACTTT. Translating it yields CASSLAGDSPLHF.

The chain combines TRBV5-1 with TRBJ1-1; D possibly corresponds to TRBD1 (5 bases). The CDR3 is 15 residues long. Trimming removed 7 bases at V and 0 bases at J, with 16 bases between. In germline, CDR1 is SGHRS, CDR2 YFSETQ. For the CDR3, the DNA is TGCGCCAGCGGGCAGGGAGATTTCATGAACACTGAAGCTTTCTTT. This translates into CASGQGDFMNTEAFF.